A single sample is the source of the 27 T cell receptor beta chains below, sequenced in a study of CD8 T cells in ankylosing spondylitis. TCRdb recomputed calls from the 5' RACE reads with MiXCR, one row per CDR3 protein. The sample consists of about 66,000 distinct CDR3 sequences, around 6.5% of them appearing once. The sample consisted of synovial fluid, either unsorted or a sorted T cell fraction (not recorded which). These receptors originate from a male donor with ankylosing spondylitis.

This clonotype has a count of ten or more. The rearrangement uses TRBV14 and TRBJ2-7; D call uncertain. CDR3 size: 13 residues. Trimming pared 2 bases from V and 2 bases from J, leaving 7 bases between. The germline gives CDR1 SGHDN, CDR2 FVKESK. The CDR3 bases are TGTGCCAGCAGCCAACACGTCGCCTACGAGCAGTACTTC. This translates into CASSQHVAYEQYF.

This clonotype has ten or more counts. The chain uses TRBV10-3 and TRBJ2-2; the D gene is possibly TRBD2 (6 bases). Trimming pared 9 bases from V and 2 bases from J, leaving 16 bases between. The CDR3 is made up of 15 amino acids. Germline CDR1 is ENHRY and CDR2 is SYGVKD. CDR3 sequence reads: CAIRTKEFNTGELFF. The CDR3 bases are TGTGCCATACGGACTAAAGAGTTCAACACCGGGGAGCTGTTTTTT.

The table lists this clonotype with a few counts. The chain employs TRBV5-1 and TRBJ2-3; the match to TRBD2 covers 11 bases. The V and J ends lost 4 bases and 5 bases, in that order; junction bases with no gene match: 9. Germline CDR1 reads SGHRS; CDR2 reads YFSETQ. This CDR3 spans 16 amino acids. The CDR3 DNA sequence: TGCGCCAGCAGCCCCTTAGCGGGAGGGACGGAAGATACGCAGTATTTT. Translating gives CASSPLAGGTEDTQYF.

There are a few counts of this clonotype. The chain carries TRBV20-1 and TRBJ2-5; TRBD1 matches 10 bases. J lost 5 bases, V lost 4 bases, and 7 bases had no gene match. Per germline, CDR1 DFQATT and CDR2 SNEGSKA (reference sequence). The CDR3 extends over 14 amino acids. The CDR3 sequence: CSAILGQGMETQYF. For the CDR3, the DNA is TGCAGTGCTATATTGGGACAGGGGATGGAGACCCAGTACTTC.

The V call is TRBV21-1, the J call TRBJ2-3; the table names TRBD1, a call not compared with the DNA. TRBV21-1 is recorded as a pseudogene. This CDR3 is built from 20 residues. CDR3 protein: CASSAPEATKWTGGADTQYF. The CDR3 DNA follows: TGTGCCAGCAGCGCCCCCGAGGCAACGAAGTGGACAGGGGGCGCAGATACGCAGTATTTT.

This clonotype was observed many times. The genes are TRBV14 and TRBJ2-5, with D perhaps matching TRBD1 or TRBD2 (5 bases each). The germline V gene encodes CDR1 SGHDN and CDR2 FVKESK. V was trimmed by 1 base and J by 8 bases, leaving 11 bases between them. The CDR3 extends over 13 amino acids. The CDR3 sequence: CASSQAEGFTQYF. CDR3 in DNA: TGTGCCAGCAGCCAAGCCGAGGGGTTCACCCAGTACTTC.

In this sample, this clonotype turned up many times. This chain uses TRBV10-3 with TRBJ1-1; tentatively, D is TRBD1 (5 bases). CDR1 and CDR2 from the germline V gene are ENHRY and SYGVKD. The CDR3 contains 14 residues. V was pared by 3 bases and J by 1 base, with 9 bases between. The CDR3 region is CAISEPGRNTEAFF. The CDR3 DNA sequence: TGTGCCATCAGTGAACCAGGGAGGAACACTGAAGCTTTCTTT.

This clonotype came up many times. The chain links TRBV7-9 to TRBJ2-1; D is uncertain. The V gene's germline CDR1 is SEHNR and CDR2 FQNEAQ (reference sequence). This CDR3 spans 16 amino acids. The V end was cut by 1 base, the J end by 6 bases, with 16 bases between. CDR3 DNA: TGTGCCAGCAGCTTAGTTTTAGGGAAAGCTGGCAATGAGCAGTTCTTC. Encoded protein: CASSLVLGKAGNEQFF.

The chain employs TRBV19 and TRBJ1-1; a weak D match, TRBD1 (5 bases). The CDR3 sequence is 13 residues long. Germline V gene sequence: CDR1 LNHDA, CDR2 SQIVND (reference sequence). V was pared by 3 bases and J by 5 bases, with 10 bases between. CDR3 amino acids: CASSIGGSTEAFF. The CDR3 DNA reads TGTGCCAGTAGTATCGGGGGGAGTACTGAAGCTTTCTTT.

This clonotype was recorded many times. CDR3 residues: CASSLGTSGRFHEQYF. CDR3 nucleotide sequence: TGTGCCAGCAGTTTAGGGACTAGCGGGAGATTCCACGAGCAGTACTTC. This chain links TRBV12-3 or TRBV12-4 with TRBJ2-7; TRBD2 agrees at 13 bases. The junction had 5 bases not matched to a gene; V was cut back by 1 base and J by 5 bases. The CDR3 covers 16 residues.

The sample holds a few counts of this clonotype. V usage is TRBV19 and J usage is TRBJ2-3; D might be TRBD1 (5 bases). CDR1 and CDR2 from the germline V gene are LNHDA and SQIVND (reference sequence). This CDR3 spans 16 amino acids. The V gene lost 1 base and the J gene lost 10 bases, with 21 bases spanning the gap. CDR3 in DNA: TGTGCCAGTAGTATAGGTGGGGCCGTGAGAGGTATGGCGCAGTATTTT. Protein: CASSIGGAVRGMAQYF. The entire variable domain, with the rest obtained from reference TRBV19 and TRBJ2-3, is as follows: DGGITQSPKYLFRKEGQNVTLSCEQNLNHDAMYWYRQDPGQGLRLIYYSQIVNDFQKGDIAEGYSVSREKKESFPLTVTSAQKNPTAFYLCASSIGGAVRGMAQYFGPGTRLTVL.

This clonotype was observed at least ten times. The chain couples TRBV7-8 to TRBJ2-5, with TRBD2 matching 11 bases. Germline V gives CDR1 SGHVS, CDR2 FQNEAQ. This CDR3 comprises 18 residues. V gave up 0 bases and J gave up 0 bases; unmatched junction bases: 6. DNA for the CDR3: TGTGCCAGCAGCTTAGCTCGACTAGCGGGAAGGTACCAAGAGACCCAGTACTTC. Protein sequence: CASSLARLAGRYQETQYF.

This clonotype has only a few counts. In nucleotides, the CDR3 is TGTGCCGCGGGGCAAAAAGGGGGCGCCGACACCGGGGAGCTGTTTTTT. Amino acids: CAAGQKGGADTGELFF. The chain combines TRBV6-2 or TRBV6-3 with TRBJ2-2; possible D gene TRBD1, 7 bases. V shed 11 bases and J shed 3 bases, with 22 bases lying between them. This CDR3 contains 16 residues. Germline V lookup: CDR1 MNHEY, CDR2 SVGEGT.

This clonotype was found many times. V gene TRBV5-6 combines with J gene TRBJ2-5; D unresolved. The CDR3 covers 14 residues. V was pared by 0 bases and J by 1 base, with 7 bases between. Germline CDR1 is SGHDT and CDR2 is YYEEEE. Here the CDR3 DNA reads TGTGCCAGCAGCTTGGCGTTGGTCCAAGAGACCCAGTACTTC. This gives the protein CASSLALVQETQYF.

This clonotype was detected ten times or more. V is TRBV19 and J is TRBJ2-7, with 7 bases identical to TRBD1. Germline lookup yields CDR1 LNHDA and CDR2 SQIVND (reference sequence). CDR3 length: 14 amino acids. The ends lost 5 bases at V and 7 bases at J; junction bases unmatched: 11. CDR3 nucleotides: TGTGCCAGTAGTCCGGGACAGAGTTACGCGGAGCAGTACTTC. Its translation: CASSPGQSYAEQYF. The whole variable domain, filled in from reference TRBV19 and TRBJ2-7, reads DGGITQSPKYLFRKEGQNVTLSCEQNLNHDAMYWYRQDPGQGLRLIYYSQIVNDFQKGDIAEGYSVSREKKESFPLTVTSAQKNPTAFYLCASSPGQSYAEQYFGPGTRLTVT.

This clonotype came up many times. This sequence joins TRBV7-9 and TRBJ2-2; no reliable D call. V lost 2 bases and J lost 3, with 1 base in between. This CDR3 spans 12 amino acids. CDR1 is SEHNR, CDR2 FQNEAQ, per germline (reference sequence). In nucleotides, the CDR3 is TGTGCCAGCAGCTTACACACCGGGGAGCTGTTTTTT. It yields the protein CASSLHTGELFF.

This clonotype was counted ten times or more. The chain recombines TRBV7-2 with TRBJ1-3, with 9 bases aligning to TRBD1. Germline V gives CDR1 SGHTA, CDR2 FQGNSA. The V and J ends lost 3 bases and 6 bases, in that order; junction bases with no gene match: 6. The CDR3 has 15 residues. CDR3 nucleotide sequence: TGTGCCAGCAGCTTGGGGACAGGGAGGGAAAACACCATATATTTT. Its translation is CASSLGTGRENTIYF.

This clonotype was picked up a small number of times. The gene calls are TRBV7-9 and TRBJ2-1; tentative D call: TRBD1 (5 bases). V was trimmed by 3 bases and J by 3 bases, leaving 9 bases between them. Per the germline V gene, CDR1 is SEHNR and CDR2 is FQNEAQ (reference sequence). The CDR3 totals 14 residues. This CDR3 reads CASSLTDHYNEQFF. The CDR3 DNA sequence: TGTGCCAGCAGCTTGACAGACCACTACAATGAGCAGTTCTTC. The whole variable domain, filled in from reference TRBV7-9 and TRBJ2-1, reads DTGVSQNPRHKITKRGQNVTFRCDPISEHNRLYWYRQTLGQGPEFLTYFQNEAQLEKSRLLSDRFSAERPKGSFSTLEIQRTEQGDSAMYLCASSLTDHYNEQFFGPGTRLTVL.

Only a few counts were recorded for this clonotype. V and J are TRBV11-3 and TRBJ2-3; TRBD2 matches 12 bases. Germline CDR1 is SGHNT and CDR2 is YENEEA. V trimming: 4 bases; J trimming: 2 bases; junction bases outside the gene matches: 4. The CDR3 length is 16 residues. CDR3 sequence (DNA): TGTGCCAGCAGCTATGGACTAGCGGGGAACACAGATACGCAGTATTTT. The encoded protein is CASSYGLAGNTDTQYF.

A few counts support this clonotype. The rearrangement joins TRBV20-1 to TRBJ1-4, with no clear D. Trimming cost V 4 bases and J 3 bases, with 9 bases left between them. This CDR3 is 13 amino acids long. Germline loops: CDR1 DFQATT, CDR2 SNEGSKA (reference sequence). The DNA for the CDR3 is TGCAGTGCTAAAAGTGGGGCTAATGAAAAACTGTTTTTT. Encoded protein: CSAKSGANEKLFF.

CDR3 bases: TGTGCCACCAGTGATCGACAGGGCTCGAACACCGGGGAGCTGTTTTTT. Protein sequence: CATSDRQGSNTGELFF. The chain uses TRBV24-1 and TRBJ2-2; 7 nucleotides agree with TRBD1. The trim removed 3 bases at V and 0 bases at J, leaving 3 bases unmatched. The CDR3 is 16 amino acids. The V gene's germline CDR1 is KGHDR and CDR2 SFDVKD.

This clonotype was seen many times. This chain links TRBV5-1 with TRBJ1-5, with unresolved D. This CDR3 is 14 amino acids long. The V end lost 4 bases, the J end lost 5 bases, and 13 bases lay between the germline ends. Germline V gene lookup returns CDR1 SGHRS and CDR2 YFSETQ. CDR3: CASSRDGGDQPQHF. In DNA form, the CDR3 reads TGCGCCAGCAGCCGAGACGGTGGGGATCAGCCCCAGCATTTT.

This clonotype qualifies as medium-sized (0.01 to 0.1%). The CDR3 sequence is CASSLLTSYNEQFF. The CDR3 DNA is TGCGCCAGCAGTCTCCTTACTTCCTACAATGAGCAGTTCTTC. The chain links TRBV5-1 to TRBJ2-1; the D is unclear. The germline V gene has CDR1 SGHRS and CDR2 YFSETQ. The CDR3 is made up of 14 amino acids. Trimming left V 5 bases short and J 1 base short, with 10 bases between.

The gene calls are TRBV18 and TRBJ2-5, with D possibly TRBD1 on 6 matching bases. CDR3 length: 12 amino acids. Per germline, CDR1 KGHSH and CDR2 LQKENI. V dropped 4 bases and J dropped 3 bases, with 6 bases sitting between them. The DNA of the CDR3 is TGTGCCAGCTCACACAGGGAAGAGACCCAGTACTTC. Translated, it gives CASSHREETQYF.

This clonotype was recorded a few times. V gene TRBV2 combines with J gene TRBJ2-7; no reliable D call. The germline V gene has CDR1 SNHLY and CDR2 FYNNEI. Trimming stripped 6 bases from V and 4 bases from J, with 4 bases between. The CDR3 is made up of 10 amino acids. Here the CDR3 reads CASSEYEQYF. CDR3 DNA sequence: TGTGCCAGCAGCGAATACGAGCAGTACTTC.

This clonotype appeared many times. J is TRBJ1-1 and V is TRBV29-1; D gene uncertain. The germline gives CDR1 SQVTM, CDR2 ANQGSEA. With 7 bases removed from V and 1 base from J, the gap between germline ends came to 13 bases. CDR3 length: 13 residues. CDR3 residues: CSATLTANTEAFF. The CDR3 nucleotides read TGCAGCGCAACCCTGACGGCGAACACTGAAGCTTTCTTT.

This clonotype was counted at least ten times. CDR3 residues: CATSRGQQSNEQFF. CDR3 sequence (DNA): TGTGCCACCAGCAGAGGACAACAAAGCAATGAGCAGTTCTTC. This chain connects TRBV15 to TRBJ2-1; D is unresolved. The CDR3 totals 14 residues. V was trimmed by 1 base and J by 6 bases, leaving 10 bases between them. Germline V gives CDR1 LNHNV, CDR2 YYDKDF (reference sequence).